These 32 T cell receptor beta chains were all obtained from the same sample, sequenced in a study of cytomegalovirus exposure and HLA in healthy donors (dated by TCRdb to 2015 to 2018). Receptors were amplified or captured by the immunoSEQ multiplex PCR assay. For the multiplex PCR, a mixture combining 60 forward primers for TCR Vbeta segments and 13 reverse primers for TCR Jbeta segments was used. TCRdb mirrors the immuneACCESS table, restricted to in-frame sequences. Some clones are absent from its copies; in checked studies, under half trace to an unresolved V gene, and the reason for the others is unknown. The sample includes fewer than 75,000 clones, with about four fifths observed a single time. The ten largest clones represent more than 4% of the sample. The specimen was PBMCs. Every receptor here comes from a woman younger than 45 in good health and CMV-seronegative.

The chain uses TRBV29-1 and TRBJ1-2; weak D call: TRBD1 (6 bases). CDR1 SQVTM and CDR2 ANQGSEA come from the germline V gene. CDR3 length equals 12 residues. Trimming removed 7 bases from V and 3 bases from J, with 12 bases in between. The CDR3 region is CSAFSGDYGYTF. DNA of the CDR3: TGCAGCGCCTTCTCAGGGGACTATGGCTACACCTTC.

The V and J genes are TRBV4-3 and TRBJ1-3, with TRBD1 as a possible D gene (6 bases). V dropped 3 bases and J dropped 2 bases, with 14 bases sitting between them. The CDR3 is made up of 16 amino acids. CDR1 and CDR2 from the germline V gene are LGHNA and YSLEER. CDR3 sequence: CASSQASGGPGNTIYF. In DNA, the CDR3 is TGCGCCAGCAGCCAGGCGAGCGGGGGCCCTGGAAACACCATATATTTT.

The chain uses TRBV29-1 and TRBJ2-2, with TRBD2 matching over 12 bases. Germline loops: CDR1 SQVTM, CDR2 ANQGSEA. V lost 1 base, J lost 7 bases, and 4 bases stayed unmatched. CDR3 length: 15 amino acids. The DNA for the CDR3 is TGCAGCGTTGAAGGGGGACTAGCGGGCCGCGGGGAGCTGTTTTTT. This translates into CSVEGGLAGRGELFF.

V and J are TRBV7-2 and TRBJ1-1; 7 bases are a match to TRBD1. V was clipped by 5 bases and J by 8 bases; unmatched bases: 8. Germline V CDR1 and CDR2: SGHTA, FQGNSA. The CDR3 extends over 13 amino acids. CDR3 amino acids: CASSQQGLGEAFF. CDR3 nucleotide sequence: TGTGCCAGCAGCCAACAGGGGTTAGGAGAAGCTTTCTTT.

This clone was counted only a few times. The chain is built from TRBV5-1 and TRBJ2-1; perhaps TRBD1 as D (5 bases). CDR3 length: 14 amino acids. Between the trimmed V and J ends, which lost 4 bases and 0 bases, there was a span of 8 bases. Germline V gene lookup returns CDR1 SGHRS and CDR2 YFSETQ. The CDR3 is CASSAGHSYNEQFF. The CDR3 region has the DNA TGCGCCAGCAGCGCAGGACACTCCTACAATGAGCAGTTCTTC.

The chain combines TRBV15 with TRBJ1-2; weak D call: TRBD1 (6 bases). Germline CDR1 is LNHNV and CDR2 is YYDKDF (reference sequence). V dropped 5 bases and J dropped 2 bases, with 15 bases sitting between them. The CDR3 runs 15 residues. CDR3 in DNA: TGTGCCACCAGCGCATACACGGACAGAAACTATGGCTACACCTTC. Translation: CATSAYTDRNYGYTF.

The CDR3 here is CASSRNRLALQETQYF. CDR3 in DNA: TGCGCCAGCAGCCGCAACCGACTAGCCCTCCAAGAGACCCAGTACTTC. The gene calls are TRBV4-3 and TRBJ2-5; TRBD2 aligns across 7 bases. V shed 4 bases and J 1 base; nucleotides not matched to a gene: 9. There are 16 residues in the CDR3. Germline CDR1 is LGHNA and CDR2 is YSLEER.

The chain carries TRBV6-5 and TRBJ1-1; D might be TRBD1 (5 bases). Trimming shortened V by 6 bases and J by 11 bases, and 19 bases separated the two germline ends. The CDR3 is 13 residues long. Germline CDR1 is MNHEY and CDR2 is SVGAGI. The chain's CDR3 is CASRPGWDSSAFF. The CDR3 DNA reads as TGTGCCAGCAGGCCGGGGTGGGACTCGTCGGCTTTCTTT.

CDR3 amino acids: CSVVLQNTEAFF. CDR3 in DNA: TGCAGCGTTGTTTTACAGAACACTGAAGCTTTCTTT. The chain has TRBV29-1 and TRBJ1-1; D remains ambiguous. V lost 4 bases and J 1 base, leaving 7 bases between the germline ends. From germline, CDR1 is SQVTM and CDR2 ANQGSEA. The CDR3 is 12 amino acids.

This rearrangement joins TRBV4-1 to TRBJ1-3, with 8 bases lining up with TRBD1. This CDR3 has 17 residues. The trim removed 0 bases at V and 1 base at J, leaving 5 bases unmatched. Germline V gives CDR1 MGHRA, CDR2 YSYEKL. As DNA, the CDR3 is TGCGCCAGCAGCCAAGATCCAGGGGGCGCGTCTGGAAACACCATATATTTT. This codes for CASSQDPGGASGNTIYF.

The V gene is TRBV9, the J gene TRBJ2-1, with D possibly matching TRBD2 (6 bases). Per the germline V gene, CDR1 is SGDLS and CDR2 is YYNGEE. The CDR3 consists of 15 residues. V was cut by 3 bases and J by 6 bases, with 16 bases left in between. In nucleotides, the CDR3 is TGTGCCAGCAGCGCAGATAGCGTCGGGGGCAATGAGCAGTTCTTC. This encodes CASSADSVGGNEQFF.

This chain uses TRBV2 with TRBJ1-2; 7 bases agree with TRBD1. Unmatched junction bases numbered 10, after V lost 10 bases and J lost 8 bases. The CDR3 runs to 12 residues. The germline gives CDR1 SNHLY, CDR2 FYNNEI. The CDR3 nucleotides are TGTGCCACCAACACAGGGGCTGGGGGCTACACCTTC. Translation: CATNTGAGGYTF. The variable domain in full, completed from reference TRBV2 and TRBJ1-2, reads EPEVTQTPSHQVTQMGQEVILRCVPISNHLYFYWYRQILGQKVEFLVSFYNNEISEKSEIFDDQFSVERPDGSNFTLKIRSTKLEDSAMYFCATNTGAGGYTFGSGTRLTVV.

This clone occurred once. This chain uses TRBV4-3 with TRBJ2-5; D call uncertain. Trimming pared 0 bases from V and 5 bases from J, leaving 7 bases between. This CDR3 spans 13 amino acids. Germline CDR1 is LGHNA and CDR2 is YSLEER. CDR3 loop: CASSQESEETQYF. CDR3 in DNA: TGCGCCAGCAGCCAAGAAAGTGAGGAGACCCAGTACTTC.

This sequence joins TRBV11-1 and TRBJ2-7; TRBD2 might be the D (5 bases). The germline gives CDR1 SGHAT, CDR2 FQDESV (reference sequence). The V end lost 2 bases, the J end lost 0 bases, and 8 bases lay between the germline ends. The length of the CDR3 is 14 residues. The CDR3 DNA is TGTGCCAGCAGCTTACGGGGTCGCTCCTACGAGCAGTACTTC. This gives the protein CASSLRGRSYEQYF.

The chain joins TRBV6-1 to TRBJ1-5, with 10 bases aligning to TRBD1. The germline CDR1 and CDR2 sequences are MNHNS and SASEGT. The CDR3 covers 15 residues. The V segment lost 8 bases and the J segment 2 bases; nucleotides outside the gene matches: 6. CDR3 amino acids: CASQPGQGRNQPQHF. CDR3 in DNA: TGTGCCAGCCAGCCGGGACAGGGGCGCAATCAGCCCCAGCATTTT.

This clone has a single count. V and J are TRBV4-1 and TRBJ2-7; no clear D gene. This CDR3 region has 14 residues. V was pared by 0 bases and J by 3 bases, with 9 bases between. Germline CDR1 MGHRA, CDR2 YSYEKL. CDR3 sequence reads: CASSQDQQYYEQYF. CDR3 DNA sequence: TGCGCCAGCAGCCAAGATCAACAGTACTACGAGCAGTACTTC.

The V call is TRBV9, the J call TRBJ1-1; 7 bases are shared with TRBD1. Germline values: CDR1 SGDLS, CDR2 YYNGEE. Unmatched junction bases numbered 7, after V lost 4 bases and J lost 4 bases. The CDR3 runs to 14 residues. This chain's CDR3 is CASSRLGGGTEAFF. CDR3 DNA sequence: TGTGCCAGCAGCCGATTAGGGGGCGGCACTGAAGCTTTCTTT.

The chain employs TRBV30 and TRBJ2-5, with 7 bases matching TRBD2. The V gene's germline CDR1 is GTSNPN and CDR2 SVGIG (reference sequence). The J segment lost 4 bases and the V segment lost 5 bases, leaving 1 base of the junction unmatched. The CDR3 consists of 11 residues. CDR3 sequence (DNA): TGTGCCTGGGGGGAGGGAGAGACCCAGTACTTC. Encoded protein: CAWGEGETQYF.

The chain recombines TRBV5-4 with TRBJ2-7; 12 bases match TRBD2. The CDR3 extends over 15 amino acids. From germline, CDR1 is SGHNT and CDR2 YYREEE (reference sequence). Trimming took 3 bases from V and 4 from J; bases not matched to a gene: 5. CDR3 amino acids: CASSSRLAGVYEQYF. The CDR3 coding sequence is TGTGCCAGCAGCTCGAGACTAGCGGGAGTTTACGAGCAGTACTTC.

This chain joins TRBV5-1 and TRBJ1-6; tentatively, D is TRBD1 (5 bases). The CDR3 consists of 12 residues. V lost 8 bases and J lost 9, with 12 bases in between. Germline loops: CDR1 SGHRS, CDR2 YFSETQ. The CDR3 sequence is CARITGGSPLHF. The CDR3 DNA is TGCGCCAGAATAACGGGGGGTTCACCCCTCCACTTT.

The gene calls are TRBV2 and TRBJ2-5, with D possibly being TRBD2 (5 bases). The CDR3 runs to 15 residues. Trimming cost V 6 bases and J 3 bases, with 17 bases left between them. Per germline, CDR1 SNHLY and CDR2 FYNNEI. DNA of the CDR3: TGTGCCAGCAGGCCGACGGGGTCGACTAAAGAGACCCAGTACTTC. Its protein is CASRPTGSTKETQYF.

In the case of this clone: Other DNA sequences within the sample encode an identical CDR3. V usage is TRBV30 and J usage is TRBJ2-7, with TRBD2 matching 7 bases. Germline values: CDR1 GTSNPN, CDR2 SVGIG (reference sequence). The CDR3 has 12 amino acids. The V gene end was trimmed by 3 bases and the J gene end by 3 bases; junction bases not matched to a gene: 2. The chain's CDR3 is CAWRGLGYEQYF. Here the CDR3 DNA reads TGTGCCTGGAGAGGACTAGGCTACGAGCAGTACTTC.

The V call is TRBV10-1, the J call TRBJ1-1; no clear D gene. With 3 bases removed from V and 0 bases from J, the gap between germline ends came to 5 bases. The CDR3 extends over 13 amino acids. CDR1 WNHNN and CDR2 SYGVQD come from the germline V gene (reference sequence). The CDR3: CASSDSVNTEAFF. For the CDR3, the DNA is TGCGCCAGCAGTGACTCAGTGAACACTGAAGCTTTCTTT.

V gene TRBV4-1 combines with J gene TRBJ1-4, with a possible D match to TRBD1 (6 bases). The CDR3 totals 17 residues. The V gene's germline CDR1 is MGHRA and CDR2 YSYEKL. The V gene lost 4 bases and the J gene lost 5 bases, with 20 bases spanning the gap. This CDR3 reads CASSLGTSLMRNEKLFF. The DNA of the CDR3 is TGCGCCAGCAGCCTCGGGACATCCCTGATGCGAAATGAAAAACTGTTTTTT.

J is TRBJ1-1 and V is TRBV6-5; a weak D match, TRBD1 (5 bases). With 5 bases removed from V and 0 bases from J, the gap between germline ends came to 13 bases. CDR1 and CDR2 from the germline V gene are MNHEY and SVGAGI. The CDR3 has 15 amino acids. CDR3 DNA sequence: TGTGCCAGCAGTAAGACCAGGGAAATGAACACTGAAGCTTTCTTT. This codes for CASSKTREMNTEAFF.

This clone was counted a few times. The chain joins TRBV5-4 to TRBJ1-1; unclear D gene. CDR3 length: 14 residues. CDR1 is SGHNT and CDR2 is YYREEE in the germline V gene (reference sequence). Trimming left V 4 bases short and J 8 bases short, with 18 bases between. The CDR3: CASSTLLPRSEAFF. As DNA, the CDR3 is TGTGCCAGCAGCACGCTACTCCCTAGATCAGAAGCTTTCTTT. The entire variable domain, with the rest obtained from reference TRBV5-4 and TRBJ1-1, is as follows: ETGVTQSPTHLIKTRGQQVTLRCSSQSGHNTVSWYQQALGQGPQFIFQYYREEENGRGNFPPRFSGLQFPNYSSELNVNALELDDSALYLCASSTLLPRSEAFFGQGTRLTVV.

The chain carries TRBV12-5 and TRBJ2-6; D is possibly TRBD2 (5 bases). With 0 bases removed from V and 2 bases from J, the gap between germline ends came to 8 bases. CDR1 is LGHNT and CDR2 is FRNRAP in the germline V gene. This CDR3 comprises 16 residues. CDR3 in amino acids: CASGLVEGAGANVLTF. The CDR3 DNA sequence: TGTGCTAGTGGTTTGGTAGAGGGAGCTGGGGCCAACGTCCTGACTTTC.

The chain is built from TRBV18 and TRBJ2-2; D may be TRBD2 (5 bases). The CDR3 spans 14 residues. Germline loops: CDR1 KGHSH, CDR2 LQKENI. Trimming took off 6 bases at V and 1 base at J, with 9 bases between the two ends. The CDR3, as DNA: TGTGCCAGCTCCGCGGGTAGGAACACCGGGGAGCTGTTTTTT. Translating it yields CASSAGRNTGELFF.

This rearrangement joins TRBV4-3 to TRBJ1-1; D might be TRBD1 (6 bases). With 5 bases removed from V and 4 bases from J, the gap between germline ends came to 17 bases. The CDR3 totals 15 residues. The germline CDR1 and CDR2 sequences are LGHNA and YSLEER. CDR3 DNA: TGCGCCAGCAGCTCCCGGGACACCGACCTCACTGAAGCTTTCTTT. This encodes CASSSRDTDLTEAFF.

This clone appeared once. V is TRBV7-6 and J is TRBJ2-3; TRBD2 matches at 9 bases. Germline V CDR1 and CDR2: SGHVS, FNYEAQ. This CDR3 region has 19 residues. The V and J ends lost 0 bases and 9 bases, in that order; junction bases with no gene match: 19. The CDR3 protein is CASSLAEMTSGVERATQYF. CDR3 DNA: TGTGCCAGCAGCTTAGCGGAAATGACTAGCGGCGTAGAAAGGGCGACGCAGTATTTT.

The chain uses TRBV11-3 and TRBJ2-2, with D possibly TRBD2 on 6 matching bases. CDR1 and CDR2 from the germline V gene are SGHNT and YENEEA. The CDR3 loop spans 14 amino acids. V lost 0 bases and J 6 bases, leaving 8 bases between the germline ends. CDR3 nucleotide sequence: TGTGCCAGCAGCTTAGATGGAGGGGCCGGGGAGCTGTTTTTT. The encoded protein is CASSLDGGAGELFF.

The CDR3 coding sequence is TGTGCCTGCGGGGGGGCCGCCGATACGCAGTATTTT. Translation: CACGGAADTQYF. The J gene is TRBJ2-3, the V gene TRBV2; 9 bases agree with TRBD2. CDR3 size: 12 residues. Germline-derived CDR1 and CDR2 are SNHLY and FYNNEI. Germline trimming cut 11 bases from V and 6 bases from J; bases unmatched to any gene: 6.